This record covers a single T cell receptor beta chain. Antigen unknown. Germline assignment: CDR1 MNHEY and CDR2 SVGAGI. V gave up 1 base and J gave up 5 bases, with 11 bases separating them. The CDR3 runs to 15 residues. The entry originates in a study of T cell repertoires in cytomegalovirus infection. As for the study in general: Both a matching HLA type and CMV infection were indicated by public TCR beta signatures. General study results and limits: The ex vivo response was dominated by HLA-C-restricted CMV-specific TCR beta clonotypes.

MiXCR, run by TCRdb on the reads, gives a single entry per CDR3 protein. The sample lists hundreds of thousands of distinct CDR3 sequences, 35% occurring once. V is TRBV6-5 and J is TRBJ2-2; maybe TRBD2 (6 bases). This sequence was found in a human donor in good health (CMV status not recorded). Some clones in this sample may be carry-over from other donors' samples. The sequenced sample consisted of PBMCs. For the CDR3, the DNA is TGTGCCAGCAGTTACTGGGGGGAGCGAACCGGGGAGCTGTTTTTT. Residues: CASSYWGERTGELFF.